These T cell receptor beta chains were read from a single sample in a study of T cells after yellow fever vaccination. TCRdb re-called the 5' RACE reads through MiXCR, storing one row per CDR3 protein. Here the sample spans a few hundred thousand distinct CDR3 sequences, 18% being singletons. The sample consisted of PBMCs, taken before the yellow fever booster vaccination. The receptor source for this set is a man aged 18-30 years who received the YFV17D yellow fever vaccine. The CDR3 runs from the conserved cysteine through the conserved F or W. D genes are given only for firm matches. Size is omitted from some rows. Given values are once, few, many or a class for expanded clones.

d_call clone_size j_call v_call cdr3_nt cdr3_aa
- - TRBJ2-2 TRBV7-2 TGTGCCAGCGTTCCAGAGAGGGTCGGGGAGCTGTTTTTT CASVPERVGELFF
- - TRBJ2-3 TRBV4-1 TGCGCCAGCAGTTTCAGGGGGAGGGACACAGATACGCAGTATTTT CASSFRGRDTDTQYF
TRBD1 - TRBJ1-1 TRBV12-3/TRBV12-4 TGTGCCAGAAATACACAGGGGGGGGGGAACACTGAAGCTTTCTTT CARNTQGGGNTEAFF
TRBD1 - TRBJ1-6 TRBV10-3 TGTGCCATCAGCCCGGGACAGGGGTCGGGTTCACCCCTCCACTTT CAISPGQGSGSPLHF
TRBD1 few TRBJ2-2 TRBV24-1 TGTGCCACCAGTGATTCGACAGGGAGTTGGACCGGGGAGCTGTTTTTT CATSDSTGSWTGELFF
TRBD1 - TRBJ1-5 TRBV20-1 TGCAGTGCTAAAGGGACAGGGTGGGCTCAGCCCCAGCATTTT CSAKGTGWAQPQHF
TRBD1 many TRBJ1-3 TRBV7-2 TGTGCCAGCAGCCGATCGCCCGGGACAGCTGGAAACACCATATATTTT CASSRSPGTAGNTIYF
- few TRBJ2-1 TRBV5-1 TGCGCCAGCAGCTTGCACATAGACAACAATGAGCAGTTCTTC CASSLHIDNNEQFF
TRBD1 - TRBJ1-1 TRBV7-8 TGTGCCAGCAGCTTAGTTGAGTCCTTCCGCAGGGGGCAGGGAGCTTTCTTT CASSLVESFRRGQGAFF
TRBD1 - TRBJ1-2 TRBV20-1 TGCAGTGCTAGGCAGACAGGGGTTGGTGGCTACACCTTC CSARQTGVGGYTF
- - TRBJ1-1 TRBV19 TGTGCCACCAAGGGACGGTTGAACACTGAAGCTTTCTTT CATKGRLNTEAFF
- - TRBJ2-4 TRBV4-2 TGTGCCAGCAGCCAAGAGGAAGGGGCTTCGGCCAAAAACATTCAGTACTTC CASSQEEGASAKNIQYF
TRBD1 few TRBJ1-6 TRBV4-1 TGCGCCAGCAGCCTCGGACAGGGGGACTCACCCCTCCACTTT CASSLGQGDSPLHF
TRBD1 - TRBJ2-1 TRBV4-1 TGCGCCAGCAGCTCCTCGGGACAGGGGGACAATGAGCAGTTCTTC CASSSSGQGDNEQFF
- - TRBJ1-1 TRBV12-3/TRBV12-4 TGTGCCAGCACACAGGGTTGGTTGAACACTGAAGCTTTCTTT CASTQGWLNTEAFF
- few TRBJ2-6 TRBV28 TGTGCCAGCAGTGGAGGGGTAACCGGGGCCAACGTCCTGACTTTC CASSGGVTGANVLTF
TRBD2 few TRBJ2-1 TRBV7-2 TGTGCCAGCAGGCCCCCGGGACTAGTGGGAGATGAGCAGTTCTTC CASRPPGLVGDEQFF
- - TRBJ1-5 TRBV6-5 TGTGCCAGCAGTTACGGACCGAACAATCAGCCCCAGCATTTT CASSYGPNNQPQHF
- few TRBJ2-2 TRBV4-3 TGCGCCAGCAGCCAAGAGTTGTTTAGGGGTCAGCCCGGGGAGCTGTTTTTT CASSQELFRGQPGELFF
- - TRBJ2-1 TRBV11-3 TGTGCCAGCAGCTTTGTCAGGGCTGATGAGCAGTTCTTC CASSFVRADEQFF
- many TRBJ2-7 TRBV29-1 TGCAGCGTTAACCCATTGTCCGGTGTGGAGCAGTACTTC CSVNPLSGVEQYF
TRBD1 many TRBJ1-6 TRBV4-1 TGCGCCAGCAGCCAAGGCAGGGGGTTTAATTCACCCCTCCACTTT CASSQGRGFNSPLHF
- - TRBJ1-2 TRBV19 TGTGCCAGTAGTATAGGCCGGGACAACAGAAGGGATGGCTACACCTTC CASSIGRDNRRDGYTF
- - TRBJ1-2 TRBV5-1 TGCGCCAGCAGCTTGGATGCGGGAGGCAACTATGGCTACACCTTC CASSLDAGGNYGYTF
- - TRBJ2-6 TRBV12-3/TRBV12-4 TGTGCCAGCATCTTGGGCTCTGGGGCCAACGTCCTGACTTTC CASILGSGANVLTF
- many TRBJ2-4 TRBV7-2 TGTGCCAGCAGCTTCTTCGGGGGGCTAGCCAAAAACATTCAGTACTTC CASSFFGGLAKNIQYF
- - TRBJ2-7 TRBV7-2 TGTGCCAGCAGGGCTAGCCCCCTCAGCTCCTACGAGCAGTACTTC CASRASPLSSYEQYF
- few TRBJ2-4 TRBV18 TGTGCCAGCTCATCGACGGACATTCAGTACTTC CASSSTDIQYF
- few TRBJ1-5 TRBV10-2 TGCGCCAGCACTACGGACTGGGGCCAGGCCCAGCATTTT CASTTDWGQAQHF
- - TRBJ1-3 TRBV7-2 TGTGCCAGCAGCTCCCCGGGTCGGGGAAACACCATATATTTT CASSSPGRGNTIYF
TRBD2 - TRBJ2-3 TRBV10-3 TGTGCCATCAGTGAGCTTAGCGGGGGGGCCGAAGATACGCAGTATTTT CAISELSGGAEDTQYF
- few TRBJ2-3 TRBV6-1 TGTGCCAGCAGTGAAGCGCAGGGAGATACGCAGTATTTT CASSEAQGDTQYF
TRBD1 few TRBJ2-2 TRBV7-2 TGTGCCAGCAGCTCCGGACAGGGCCATACCGGGGAGCTGTTTTTT CASSSGQGHTGELFF
TRBD2 - TRBJ2-5 TRBV20-1 TGCAGTGCTAGGGGCCTTCGGACTAGCATGGAGACCCAGTACTTC CSARGLRTSMETQYF
TRBD1 few TRBJ1-5 TRBV5-1 TGCGCCAGCAGCGTCCCGGGACAGGAATCTTATAGCAATCAGCCCCAGCATTTT CASSVPGQESYSNQPQHF
TRBD2 - TRBJ2-7 TRBV4-3 TGCGCCAGCAGCCAAGGGCGGGAGGGCTACGAGCAGTACTTC CASSQGREGYEQYF
- - TRBJ2-7 TRBV6-5 TGTGCCAGCGGCAGCAGAACGGATGGAGAGCAGTACTTC CASGSRTDGEQYF